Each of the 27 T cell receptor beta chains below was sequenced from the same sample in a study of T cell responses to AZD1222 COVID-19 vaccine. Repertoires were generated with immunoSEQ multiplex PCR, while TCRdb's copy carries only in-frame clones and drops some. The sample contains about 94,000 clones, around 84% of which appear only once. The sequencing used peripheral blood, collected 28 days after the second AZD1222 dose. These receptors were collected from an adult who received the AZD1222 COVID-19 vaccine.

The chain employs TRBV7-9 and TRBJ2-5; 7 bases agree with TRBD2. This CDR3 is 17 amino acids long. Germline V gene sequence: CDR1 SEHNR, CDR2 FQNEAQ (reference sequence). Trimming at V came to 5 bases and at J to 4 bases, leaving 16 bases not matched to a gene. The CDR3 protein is CASSGRRSRELVETQYF. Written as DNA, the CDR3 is TGTGCCAGCAGCGGGCGGAGGTCGCGGGAGCTTGTAGAGACCCAGTACTTC. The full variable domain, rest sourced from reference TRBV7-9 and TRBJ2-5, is DTGVSQNPRHKITKRGQNVTFRCDPISEHNRLYWYRQTLGQGPEFLTYFQNEAQLEKSRLLSDRFSAERPKGSFSTLEIQRTEQGDSAMYLCASSGRRSRELVETQYFGPGTRLLVL.

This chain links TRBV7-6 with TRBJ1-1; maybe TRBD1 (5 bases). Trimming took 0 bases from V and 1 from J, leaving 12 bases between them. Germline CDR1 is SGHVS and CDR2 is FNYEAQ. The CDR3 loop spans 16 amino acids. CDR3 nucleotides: TGTGCCAGCAGCTTAGCGCATCCAGGGCGGAACACTGAAGCTTTCTTT. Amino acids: CASSLAHPGRNTEAFF.

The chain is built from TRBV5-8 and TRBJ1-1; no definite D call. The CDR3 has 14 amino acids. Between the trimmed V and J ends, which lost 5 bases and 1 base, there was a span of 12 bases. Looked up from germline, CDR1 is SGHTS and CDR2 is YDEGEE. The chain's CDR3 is CASSTTLANTEAFF. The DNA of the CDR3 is TGTGCCAGCAGTACGACCCTGGCGAACACTGAAGCTTTCTTT.

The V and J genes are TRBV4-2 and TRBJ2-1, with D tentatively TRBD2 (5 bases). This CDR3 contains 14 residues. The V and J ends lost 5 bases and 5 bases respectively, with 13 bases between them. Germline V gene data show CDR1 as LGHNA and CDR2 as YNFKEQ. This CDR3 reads CASSTKGVDNEQFF. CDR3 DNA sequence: TGTGCCAGCAGCACAAAGGGAGTCGACAATGAGCAGTTCTTC.

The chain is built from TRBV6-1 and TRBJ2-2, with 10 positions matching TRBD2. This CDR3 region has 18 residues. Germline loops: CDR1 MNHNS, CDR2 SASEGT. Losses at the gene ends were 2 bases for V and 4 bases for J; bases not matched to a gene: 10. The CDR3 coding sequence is TGTGCCAGCAGTGAAAAGGGAGTCTTAGCGGGGGGCACCGGGGAGCTGTTTTTT. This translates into CASSEKGVLAGGTGELFF.

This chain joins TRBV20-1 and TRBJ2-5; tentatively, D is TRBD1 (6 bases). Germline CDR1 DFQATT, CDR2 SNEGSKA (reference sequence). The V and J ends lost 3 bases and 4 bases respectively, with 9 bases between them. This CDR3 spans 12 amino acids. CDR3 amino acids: CSASEGGETQYF. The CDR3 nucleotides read TGCAGTGCTAGTGAAGGGGGAGAGACCCAGTACTTC.

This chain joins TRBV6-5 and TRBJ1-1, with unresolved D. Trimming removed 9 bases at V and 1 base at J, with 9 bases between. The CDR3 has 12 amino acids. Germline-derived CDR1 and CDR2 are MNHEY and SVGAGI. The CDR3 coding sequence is TGTGCCAGTCGGGGAAGGAACACTGAAGCTTTCTTT. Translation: CASRGRNTEAFF.

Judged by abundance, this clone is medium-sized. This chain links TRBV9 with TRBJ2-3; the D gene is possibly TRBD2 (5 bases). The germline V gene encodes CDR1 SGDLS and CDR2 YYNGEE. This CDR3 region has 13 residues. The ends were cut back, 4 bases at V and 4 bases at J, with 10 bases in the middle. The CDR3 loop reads CASSSVEADTQYF. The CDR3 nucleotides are TGTGCCAGCAGCTCCGTGGAGGCAGATACGCAGTATTTT. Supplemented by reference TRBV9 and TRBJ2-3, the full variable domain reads DSGVTQTPKHLITATGQRVTLRCSPRSGDLSVYWYQQSLDQGLQFLIQYYNGEERAKGNILERFSAQQFPDLHSELNLSSLELGDSALYFCASSSVEADTQYFGPGTRLTVL.

The CDR3, as DNA: TGCGCCAGCAGCCTCAACGGGGTCGCCAAAAACATTCAGTACTTC. Protein sequence: CASSLNGVAKNIQYF. This chain links TRBV4-3 with TRBJ2-4, with D perhaps TRBD2 (5 bases). Trimming shortened V by 4 bases and J by 1 base, and 11 bases separated the two germline ends. Germline V gene data show CDR1 as LGHNA and CDR2 as YSLEER. The CDR3 extends over 15 amino acids.

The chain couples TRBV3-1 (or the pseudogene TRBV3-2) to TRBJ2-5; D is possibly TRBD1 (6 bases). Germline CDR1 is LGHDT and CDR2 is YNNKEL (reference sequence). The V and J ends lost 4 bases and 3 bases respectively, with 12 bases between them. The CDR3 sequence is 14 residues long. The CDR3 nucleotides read TGTGCCAGCAGCCCACAGGGTCGGGAAGAGACCCAGTACTTC. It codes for CASSPQGREETQYF.

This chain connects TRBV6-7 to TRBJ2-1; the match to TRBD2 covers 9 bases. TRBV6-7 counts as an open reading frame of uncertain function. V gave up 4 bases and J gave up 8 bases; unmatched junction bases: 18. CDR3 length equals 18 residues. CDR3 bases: TGTGCCAGCAGTTCCTCCAATAGTCTGCTAGCGGGATTAGATGAGCAGTTCTTC. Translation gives CASSSSNSLLAGLDEQFF.

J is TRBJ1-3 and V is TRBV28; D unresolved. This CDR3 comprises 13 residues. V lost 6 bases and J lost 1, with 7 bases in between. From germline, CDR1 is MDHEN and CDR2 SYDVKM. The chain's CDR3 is CASRGSSGNTIYF. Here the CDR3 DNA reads TGTGCCAGCAGGGGCTCATCTGGAAACACCATATATTTT.

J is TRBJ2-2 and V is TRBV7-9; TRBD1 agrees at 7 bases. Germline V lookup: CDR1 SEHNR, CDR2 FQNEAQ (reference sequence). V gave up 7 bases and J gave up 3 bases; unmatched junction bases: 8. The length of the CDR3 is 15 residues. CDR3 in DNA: TGTGCCAGCATCCTGGGACAGTCACACACCGGGGAGCTGTTTTTT. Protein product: CASILGQSHTGELFF.

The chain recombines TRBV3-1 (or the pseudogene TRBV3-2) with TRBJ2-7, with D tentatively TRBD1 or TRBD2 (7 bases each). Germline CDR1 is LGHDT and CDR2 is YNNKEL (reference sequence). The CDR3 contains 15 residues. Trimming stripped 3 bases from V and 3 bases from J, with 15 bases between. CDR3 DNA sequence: TGTGCCAGCAGCCAGACAGGGAGGGGTAGCTACGAGCAGTACTTC. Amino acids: CASSQTGRGSYEQYF.

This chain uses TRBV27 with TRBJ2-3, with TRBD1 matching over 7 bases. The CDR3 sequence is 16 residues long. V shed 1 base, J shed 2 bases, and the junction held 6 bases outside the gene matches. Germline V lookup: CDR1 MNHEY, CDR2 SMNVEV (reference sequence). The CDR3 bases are TGTGCCAGCAGTTTATTACAGGGGTTACACACAGATACGCAGTATTTT. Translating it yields CASSLLQGLHTDTQYF.

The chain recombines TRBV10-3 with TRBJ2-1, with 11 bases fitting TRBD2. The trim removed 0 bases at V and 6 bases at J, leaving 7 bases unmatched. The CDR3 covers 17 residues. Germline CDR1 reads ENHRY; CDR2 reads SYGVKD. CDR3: CAISESTLAGGANEQFF. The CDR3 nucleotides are TGTGCCATCAGTGAGTCGACATTAGCGGGAGGGGCCAATGAGCAGTTCTTC.

CDR3 DNA: TGTGCCAGTAGTATAGCGCCGACAGCCTCCTACGAGCAGTACTTC. This codes for CASSIAPTASYEQYF. The chain employs TRBV19 and TRBJ2-7, with D possibly matching TRBD1 (5 bases). The CDR3 spans 15 residues. Germline lookup yields CDR1 LNHDA and CDR2 SQIVND (reference sequence). With 1 base removed from V and 0 bases from J, the gap between germline ends came to 10 bases.

The CDR3 region is CASKRGGGLETQYF. The DNA of the CDR3 is TGTGCCAGCAAGCGGGGGGGCGGTCTGGAGACCCAGTACTTC. The gene calls are TRBV6-5 and TRBJ2-5, with TRBD2 identical over 10 bases. The trim removed 7 bases at V and 5 bases at J, leaving 7 bases unmatched. The germline V gene encodes CDR1 MNHEY and CDR2 SVGAGI. The CDR3 runs 14 residues.

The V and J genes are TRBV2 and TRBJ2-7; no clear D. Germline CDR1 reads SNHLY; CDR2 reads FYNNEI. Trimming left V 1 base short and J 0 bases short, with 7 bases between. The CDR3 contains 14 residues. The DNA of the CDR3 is TGTGCCAGCAGTGAAGACCAGCGCTCCTACGAGCAGTACTTC. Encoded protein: CASSEDQRSYEQYF. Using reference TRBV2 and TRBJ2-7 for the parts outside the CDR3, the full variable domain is EPEVTQTPSHQVTQMGQEVILRCVPISNHLYFYWYRQILGQKVEFLVSFYNNEISEKSEIFDDQFSVERPDGSNFTLKIRSTKLEDSAMYFCASSEDQRSYEQYFGPGTRLTVT.

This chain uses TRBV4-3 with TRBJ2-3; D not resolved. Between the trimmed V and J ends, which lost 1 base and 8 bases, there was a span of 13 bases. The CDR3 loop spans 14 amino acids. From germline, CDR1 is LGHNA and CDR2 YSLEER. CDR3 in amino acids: CASSQGLTASTQYF. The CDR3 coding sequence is TGCGCCAGCAGCCAAGGGTTGACCGCGAGTACGCAGTATTTT.

The CDR3 spells CASSSIAGSYEQYF. The CDR3 DNA is TGCGCCAGCAGTTCGATAGCGGGATCCTACGAGCAGTACTTC. V is TRBV4-1 and J is TRBJ2-7; TRBD2 matches 8 bases. This CDR3 comprises 14 residues. V dropped 6 bases and J dropped 1; count of bases not matched to a gene: 5. CDR1 and CDR2 from the germline V gene are MGHRA and YSYEKL.

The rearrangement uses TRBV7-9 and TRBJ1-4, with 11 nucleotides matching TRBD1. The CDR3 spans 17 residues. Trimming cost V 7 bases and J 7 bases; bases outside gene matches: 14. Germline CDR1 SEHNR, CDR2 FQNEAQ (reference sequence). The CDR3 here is CASTFPLTGTGGEKLFF. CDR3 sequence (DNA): TGTGCCAGCACCTTCCCTCTTACCGGGACAGGGGGTGAAAAACTGTTTTTT.

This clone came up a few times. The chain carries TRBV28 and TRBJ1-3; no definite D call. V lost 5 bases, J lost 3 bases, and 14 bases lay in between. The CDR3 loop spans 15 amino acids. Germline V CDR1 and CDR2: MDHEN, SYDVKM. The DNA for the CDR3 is TGTGCCAGCAGTCAAATGGAGGGTGGTGGAAACACCATATATTTT. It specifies CASSQMEGGGNTIYF.

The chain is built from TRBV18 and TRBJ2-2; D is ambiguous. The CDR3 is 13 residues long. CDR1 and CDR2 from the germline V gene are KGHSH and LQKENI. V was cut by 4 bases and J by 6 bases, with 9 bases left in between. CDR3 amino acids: CASSQDHAGELFF. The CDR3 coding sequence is TGTGCCAGCTCACAAGATCACGCCGGGGAGCTGTTTTTT. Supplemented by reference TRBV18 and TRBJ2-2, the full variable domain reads NAGVMQNPRHLVRRRGQEARLRCSPMKGHSHVYWYRQLPEEGLKFMVYLQKENIIDESGMPKERFSAEFPKEGPSILRIQQVVRGDSAAYFCASSQDHAGELFFGEGSRLTVL.

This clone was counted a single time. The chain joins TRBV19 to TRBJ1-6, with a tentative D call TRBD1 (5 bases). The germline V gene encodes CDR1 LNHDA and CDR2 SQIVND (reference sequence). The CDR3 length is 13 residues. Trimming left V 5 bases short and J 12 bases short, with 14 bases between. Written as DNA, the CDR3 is TGTGCCAGTAGTCCTAAGACAGACCGACCCCTCCACTTT. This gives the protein CASSPKTDRPLHF.

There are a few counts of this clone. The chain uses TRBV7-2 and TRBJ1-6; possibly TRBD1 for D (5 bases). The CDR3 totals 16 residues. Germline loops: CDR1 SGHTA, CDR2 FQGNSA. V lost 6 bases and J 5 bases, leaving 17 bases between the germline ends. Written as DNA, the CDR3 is TGTGCCAGCAGAACCGACAGCACAAGAGATAATTCACCCCTCCACTTT. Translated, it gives CASRTDSTRDNSPLHF.

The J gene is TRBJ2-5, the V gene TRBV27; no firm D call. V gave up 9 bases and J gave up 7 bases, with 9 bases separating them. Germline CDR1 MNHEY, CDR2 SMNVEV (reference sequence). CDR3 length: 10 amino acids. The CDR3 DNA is TGTGCCAGGATAGAGGTGACCCAGTACTTC. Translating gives CARIEVTQYF.